This is a list of T cell receptor beta chains from one sample in a study of spatial heterogeneity in lung cancer. TCRdb independently ran MiXCR on the 5' RACE reads; one entry per CDR3 protein. The sample holds about 3,900 distinct CDR3 sequences, roughly 3.9% seen once. The starting material was lung tumor tissue, obtained at surgery. The receptors originated from a male donor with early-stage non-small cell lung cancer. The CDR3 runs from the conserved cysteine through the conserved F or W. Fields, in order: J gene, D gene, clone size, V gene, CDR3 DNA, CDR3 protein. A D gene is named only where the DNA matches it firmly. The listing skips clone size in some rows; elsewhere it reads once, few, many or a size class.

J gene: TRBJ2-6; D gene: TRBD1; clone size: medium-sized; V gene: TRBV12-3/TRBV12-4; CDR3 DNA: TGTGCCAGCAGTAAAGGCCAACAGGGGACTGGGGCCAACGTCCTGACTTTC; CDR3 protein: CASSKGQQGTGANVLTF
J gene: TRBJ2-5; D gene: -; clone size: many; V gene: TRBV18; CDR3 DNA: TGTGCCAGCTCACCGCCTAGCGGAGGGGGAGAGACCCAGTACTTC; CDR3 protein: CASSPPSGGGETQYF
J gene: TRBJ1-5; D gene: -; clone size: many; V gene: TRBV19; CDR3 DNA: TGTGCCAGTAGCCGGACAGCGAGCCAGCCCCAGCATTTT; CDR3 protein: CASSRTASQPQHF
J gene: TRBJ1-6; D gene: -; clone size: many; V gene: TRBV2; CDR3 DNA: TGTGCCAGCAGTGTGGTCGGGGATTCACCCCTCCACTTT; CDR3 protein: CASSVVGDSPLHF
J gene: TRBJ2-7; D gene: -; clone size: medium-sized; V gene: TRBV5-6; CDR3 DNA: TGTGCCAGCAGCTTACTTCGCGAGCAGTACTTC; CDR3 protein: CASSLLREQYF
J gene: TRBJ2-5; D gene: TRBD1; clone size: many; V gene: TRBV20-1; CDR3 DNA: TGCAGTGCCCTCAAGACAGGGGGCATGGAGACCCAGTACTTC; CDR3 protein: CSALKTGGMETQYF
J gene: TRBJ1-5; D gene: -; clone size: many; V gene: TRBV7-9; CDR3 DNA: TGTGCCAGCAGCGCACAGGTACATCAGCCCCAGCATTTT; CDR3 protein: CASSAQVHQPQHF
J gene: TRBJ2-1; D gene: -; clone size: medium-sized; V gene: TRBV7-9; CDR3 DNA: TGTGCCAGCAGCTCTATTGACTCGCCCTCCTACAATGAGCAGTTCTTC; CDR3 protein: CASSSIDSPSYNEQFF
J gene: TRBJ1-6; D gene: -; clone size: -; V gene: TRBV28; CDR3 DNA: TGTGCCAGCAGTTTGGACAGAAACTATAATTCACCCCTCCACTTT; CDR3 protein: CASSLDRNYNSPLHF
J gene: TRBJ2-1; D gene: TRBD2; clone size: many; V gene: TRBV20-1; CDR3 DNA: TGCAGTGAAGCGGGGGGCTCCTACAATGAGCAGTTCTTC; CDR3 protein: CSEAGGSYNEQFF
J gene: TRBJ2-1; D gene: -; clone size: medium-sized; V gene: TRBV7-2; CDR3 DNA: TGTGCCAGCACCGGAGGACCCTACAATGAGCAGTTCTTC; CDR3 protein: CASTGGPYNEQFF
J gene: TRBJ2-7; D gene: TRBD1; clone size: medium-sized; V gene: TRBV5-1; CDR3 DNA: TGCGCCAGCAGCCCAGGACAGGGGGCTAGTGAAGAGCAGTACTTC; CDR3 protein: CASSPGQGASEEQYF
J gene: TRBJ2-2; D gene: TRBD1; clone size: medium-sized; V gene: TRBV6-1; CDR3 DNA: TGTGCCAGCAGTGAAAGGCCGGACAGGGCTAACGGGGAGCTGTTTTTT; CDR3 protein: CASSERPDRANGELFF
J gene: TRBJ2-7; D gene: -; clone size: -; V gene: TRBV2; CDR3 DNA: TGTGCCAGCGGGACCAACTCCTACGAGCAGTACTTC; CDR3 protein: CASGTNSYEQYF
J gene: TRBJ2-7; D gene: TRBD2; clone size: medium-sized; V gene: TRBV20-1; CDR3 DNA: TGCAGTGCTAGAGATCTTGGGAGGGACCCCTACGAGCAGTACTTC; CDR3 protein: CSARDLGRDPYEQYF
J gene: TRBJ2-1; D gene: TRBD1; clone size: few; V gene: TRBV4-2; CDR3 DNA: TGTGCCAGCAGCCCCCCGACAGGGGGATCCTACAATGAGCAGTTCTTC; CDR3 protein: CASSPPTGGSYNEQFF
J gene: TRBJ1-4; D gene: TRBD1; clone size: many; V gene: TRBV6-5; CDR3 DNA: TGTGCCAGCAGTAACAGGGGCCTGGCAGATAAACTGTTTTTT; CDR3 protein: CASSNRGLADKLFF
J gene: TRBJ2-6; D gene: TRBD1; clone size: medium-sized; V gene: TRBV6-5; CDR3 DNA: TGTGCCACCCGGACAGGTGTGGACTCTGGGGCCAACGTCCTGACTTTC; CDR3 protein: CATRTGVDSGANVLTF
J gene: TRBJ2-5; D gene: -; clone size: many; V gene: TRBV5-1; CDR3 DNA: TGCGCCAGCAGCCACCGGGGACGAGGGGAGACCCAGTACTTC; CDR3 protein: CASSHRGRGETQYF
J gene: TRBJ2-4; D gene: -; clone size: medium-sized; V gene: TRBV18; CDR3 DNA: TGTGCCAGCTCACTCCCCCCGGGTCAGTCTCAAAACATTCAGTACTTC; CDR3 protein: CASSLPPGQSQNIQYF
J gene: TRBJ2-3; D gene: -; clone size: medium-sized; V gene: TRBV10-2; CDR3 DNA: TGCGCCAGCAGTGTTTGGGTAACAGATACGCAGTATTTT; CDR3 protein: CASSVWVTDTQYF
J gene: TRBJ2-1; D gene: TRBD1; clone size: medium-sized; V gene: TRBV7-2; CDR3 DNA: TGTGCCAGCAGCTCTGGACAGGGGAACAATGAGCAGTTCTTC; CDR3 protein: CASSSGQGNNEQFF
J gene: TRBJ2-2; D gene: -; clone size: medium-sized; V gene: TRBV6-5; CDR3 DNA: TGTGCCAGCAGTTACTTCACAGGGTCAGGGACCGGGGAGCTGTTTTTT; CDR3 protein: CASSYFTGSGTGELFF
J gene: TRBJ1-3; D gene: TRBD1; clone size: medium-sized; V gene: TRBV20-1; CDR3 DNA: TGCAGTGCGCCGACAGGGGTTAGCTCTGGAAACACCATATATTTT; CDR3 protein: CSAPTGVSSGNTIYF